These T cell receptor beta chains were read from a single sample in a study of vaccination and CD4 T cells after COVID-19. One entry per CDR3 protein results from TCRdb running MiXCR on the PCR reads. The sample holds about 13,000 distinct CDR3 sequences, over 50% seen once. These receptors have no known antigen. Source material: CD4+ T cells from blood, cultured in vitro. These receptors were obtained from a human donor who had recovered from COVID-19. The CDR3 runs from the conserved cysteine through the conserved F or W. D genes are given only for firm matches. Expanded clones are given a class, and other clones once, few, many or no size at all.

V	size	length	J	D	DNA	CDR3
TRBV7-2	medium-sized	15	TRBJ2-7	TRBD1	TGTGCCAGCAGCTTAGCGTCTGTCAGGGGGAACGAGCAGTACTTC	CASSLASVRGNEQYF
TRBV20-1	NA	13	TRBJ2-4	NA	TGCAGTGCTACGACTGGGGGCAAAAACATTCAGTACTTC	CSATTGGKNIQYF
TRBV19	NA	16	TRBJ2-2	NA	TGTGCCAGTAGTATGCCCGCGTCCGTTAGAACCGGGGAGCTGTTTTTT	CASSMPASVRTGELFF
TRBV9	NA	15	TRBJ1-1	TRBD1	TGTGCCAGCAGCCCAGGGGGGTGGGTCGGCACTGAAGCTTTCTTT	CASSPGGWVGTEAFF
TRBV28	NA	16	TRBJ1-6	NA	TGTGCCAGCGACCTCACACAACAGACGATTAATTCACCCCTCCACTTT	CASDLTQQTINSPLHF
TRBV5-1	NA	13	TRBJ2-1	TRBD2	TGCGCCAGCAGGGGGGGAGGGATGAATGAGCAGTTCTTC	CASRGGGMNEQFF
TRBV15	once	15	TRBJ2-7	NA	TGTGCCACCAGCAGAGACAGGGTTATGACCTACGAGCAGTACTTC	CATSRDRVMTYEQYF
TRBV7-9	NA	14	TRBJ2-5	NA	TGTGCCAGCAGCTTAAATAAACAGCAAGAGACCCAGTACTTC	CASSLNKQQETQYF
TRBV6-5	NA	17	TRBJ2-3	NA	TGTGCCAGCAGTTACTCGGCGGGTAGTTCGGGTACTGATACGCAGTATTTT	CASSYSAGSSGTDTQYF
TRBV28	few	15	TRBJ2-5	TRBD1	TGTGCCAGCAGTCGTACAGGGGGTGTGTATGAGACCCAGTACTTC	CASSRTGGVYETQYF
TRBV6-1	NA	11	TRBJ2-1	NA	TGTGCCAGCAGTGAAGTAGTCAGGGAGTTCTTC	CASSEVVREFF